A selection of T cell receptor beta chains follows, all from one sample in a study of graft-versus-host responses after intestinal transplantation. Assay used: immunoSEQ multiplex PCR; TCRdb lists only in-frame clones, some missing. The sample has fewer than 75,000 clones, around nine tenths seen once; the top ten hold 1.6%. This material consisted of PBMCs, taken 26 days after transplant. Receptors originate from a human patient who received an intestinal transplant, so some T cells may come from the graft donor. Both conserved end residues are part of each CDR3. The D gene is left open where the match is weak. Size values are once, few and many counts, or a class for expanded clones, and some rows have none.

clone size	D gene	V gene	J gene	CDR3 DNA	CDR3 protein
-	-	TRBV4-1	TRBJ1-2	TGCGCCAGCAGCCAAGATTGGAGGGCGCGGGCAATTGGCTACACCTTC	CASSQDWRARAIGYTF
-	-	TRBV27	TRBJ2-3	TGTGCCAGCAGTTTATTATTCGGGTCGGCAGATACGCAGTATTTT	CASSLLFGSADTQYF
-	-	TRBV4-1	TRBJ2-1	TGCGCCAGCAGCCAAGTTTCAGGGCCCTACAATGAGCAGTTCTTC	CASSQVSGPYNEQFF
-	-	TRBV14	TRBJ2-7	TGTGCCAGCAGGGCGGTCAACGAGCAGTACTTC	CASRAVNEQYF
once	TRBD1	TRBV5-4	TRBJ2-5	TGTGCCAGCAGCTTGGCGACAGGGGAAGAGACCCAGTACTTC	CASSLATGEETQYF
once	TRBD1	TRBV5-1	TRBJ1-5	TGCGCCAGCAGCCCCGGACCGGGACAGAGTGTATCGCCCCAGCATTTT	CASSPGPGQSVSPQHF
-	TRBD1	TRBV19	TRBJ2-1	TGTGCCAGTAGTATTGGGGACAGTCAGTTCTTC	CASSIGDSQFF
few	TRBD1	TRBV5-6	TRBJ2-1	TGTGCCAGCAGCTTGTCCTTCAGGGGGAGCTCCTACAATGAGCAGTTCTTC	CASSLSFRGSSYNEQFF
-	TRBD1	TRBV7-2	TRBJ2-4	TGTGCCAGCAGCCAGGTCACAGGGGGCAAGGTTGCCAAAAACATTCAGTACTTC	CASSQVTGGKVAKNIQYF
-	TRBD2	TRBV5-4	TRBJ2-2	TGTGCCAGCAGCCCCGGGGTAGCGGGGGGGTATGGACCCGGGGAGCTGTTTTTT	CASSPGVAGGYGPGELFF
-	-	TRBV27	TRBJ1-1	TGTGCCAGCAGGGGACTCCTGAACACTGAAGCTTTCTTT	CASRGLLNTEAFF
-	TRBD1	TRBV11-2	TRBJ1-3	TGTGCCAGCAGCAATCATGACAGGGAATCTGGAAACACCATATATTTT	CASSNHDRESGNTIYF
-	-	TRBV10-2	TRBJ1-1	TGCGCCAGCAGTGGGGGGCCGTGGATCTTTATGAACACTGAAGCTTTCTTT	CASSGGPWIFMNTEAFF
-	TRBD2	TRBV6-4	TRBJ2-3	TGTGCCAGCAGTGACTCCTGGTGGCGGGAGGCGACAGATACGCAGTATTTT	CASSDSWWREATDTQYF
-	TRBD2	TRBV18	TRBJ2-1	TGTGCCAGCTCACCTCCGGGACTAGCGCTCAATGAGCAGTTCTTC	CASSPPGLALNEQFF
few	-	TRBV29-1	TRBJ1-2	TGCAGCGTTACCCCCGCTACTAGCTATGGCTACACCTTC	CSVTPATSYGYTF
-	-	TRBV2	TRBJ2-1	TGTGCCAGCAGTGATGGTCAGTACAATGAGCAGTTCTTC	CASSDGQYNEQFF
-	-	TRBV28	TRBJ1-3	TGTGCCAGCAGACCGCTTCAGGAACTTGAGGGAAACACCATATATTTT	CASRPLQELEGNTIYF
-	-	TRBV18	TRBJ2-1	TGTGCCAGCTCACCAAAAACTAGTACCTACAATGAGCAGTTCTTC	CASSPKTSTYNEQFF
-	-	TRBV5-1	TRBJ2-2	TGCGCCAGCAGCTATATCTCCGGCAGGGATATTCCCGGGGAGCTGTTTTTT	CASSYISGRDIPGELFF
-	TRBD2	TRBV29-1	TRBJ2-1	TGCAGCGTTAATCGCGGGAGCTCCTACAATGAGCAGTTCTTC	CSVNRGSSYNEQFF
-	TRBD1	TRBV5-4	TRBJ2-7	TGTGCCAGCAGCTTGGGACAGGGATCGGGCGAGCAGTACTTC	CASSLGQGSGEQYF
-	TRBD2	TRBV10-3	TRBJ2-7	TGTGCCATCAGTGTCGGGGGGGCCTACGAGCAGTACTTC	CAISVGGAYEQYF
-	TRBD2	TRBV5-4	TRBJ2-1	TGTGCCAGCAGCGTGGCGACTAGCGGGAAATACAATGAGCAGTTCTTC	CASSVATSGKYNEQFF
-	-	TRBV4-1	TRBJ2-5	TGCGCCAGCAGCCAAGGGTTGGGCAGCCAAGAGACCCAGTACTTC	CASSQGLGSQETQYF
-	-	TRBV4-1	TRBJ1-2	TGCGCCAGCAGCCCGGGAGTAGCGACCCGGCACTATGGCTACACCTTC	CASSPGVATRHYGYTF
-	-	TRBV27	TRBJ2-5	TGTGCCAGCTCCGTAATGGGGAGCCAAGAGACCCAGTACTTC	CASSVMGSQETQYF
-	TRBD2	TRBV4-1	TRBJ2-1	TGCGCCAGCAGCGCCACCCGGACTAGCGGGAGGGATGAGCAGTTCTTC	CASSATRTSGRDEQFF
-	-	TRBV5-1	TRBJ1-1	TGCGCCAGCAGCTTAGGGGGAAACACTGAAGCTTTCTTT	CASSLGGNTEAFF
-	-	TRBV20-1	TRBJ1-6	TGCAGTGCTACTGCGAATTCACCCCTCCACTTT	CSATANSPLHF
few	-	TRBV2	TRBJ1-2	TGTGCCAGCATTGGGGAGTCTAACTATGGCTACACCTTC	CASIGESNYGYTF
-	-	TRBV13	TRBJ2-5	TGTGCCAGCACATGGAGGGCTGAAGAGACCCAGTACTTC	CASTWRAEETQYF
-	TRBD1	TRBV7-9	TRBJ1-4	TGTGCCAGCAGCCCCCAGACAGGGCCTAATGAAAAACTGTTTTTT	CASSPQTGPNEKLFF
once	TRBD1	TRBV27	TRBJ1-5	TGTGCCAGCAGTTTATATGGGGGGACAGGCAATCAGCCCCAGCATTTT	CASSLYGGTGNQPQHF
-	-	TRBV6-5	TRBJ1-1	TGTGCCAGCAGTCTCACAGGGTATGATGAAGCTTTCTTT	CASSLTGYDEAFF
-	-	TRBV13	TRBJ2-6	TGTGCCAGCAGCTCAAGCTCAGGGGCTTCCGGGGCCAACGTCCTGACTTTC	CASSSSSGASGANVLTF
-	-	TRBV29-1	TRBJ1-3	TGCAGCGTTGATTCTGGACTCTCTGGAAACACCATATATTTT	CSVDSGLSGNTIYF